This T cell receptor (beta chain) was found in a study of T cells after posttransplantation cyclophosphamide. Broader study findings: Blood and skin or GI T cell repertoires showed limited TRB overlap. Later post-transplant blood repertoires were often dominated by donor CD8+ memory clones. Recipient CMV seropositivity and CMV reactivation strongly tracked TRB clonality.

Peripheral blood was collected from the related graft donor on the marrow donation day. The table lists this clone with many counts. Antigen specificity is unknown. Profiled with immunoSEQ multiplex PCR; TCRdb holds only in-frame clones, not every one. The sample holds more than 25,000 clones, and no clone turns up only once. The CDR3 loop spans 16 amino acids. Germline V lookup: CDR1 SGHRS, CDR2 YFSETQ. Trimming removed 0 bases from V and 1 base from J, with 14 bases in between. This TCR was recovered from a man aged 50-60 years in good health, CMV-negative, and a related stem cell transplant donor. The chain employs TRBV5-1 and TRBJ2-7; D remains unclear. Sequencing input: PBMCs. The DNA for the CDR3 is TGCGCCAGCAGCTTGGCCCCAGCGCATGAATCCTACGAGCAGTACTTC. Its protein is CASSLAPAHESYEQYF. The entire variable domain, with the rest obtained from reference TRBV5-1 and TRBJ2-7, is as follows: KAGVTQTPRYLIKTRGQQVTLSCSPISGHRSVSWYQQTPGQGLQFLFEYFSETQRNKGNFPGRFSGRQFSNSRSEMNVSTLELGDSALYLCASSLAPAHESYEQYFGPGTRLTVT.